This T cell receptor (beta chain) appears in the sequencing data of a study of shared clonotypes between healthy human individuals. Study-wide results and limits: The generation probabilities recorded for non-shared clonotypes fell below those of clonotypes shared by all four donors.

Trimming cost V 2 bases and J 0 bases, with 13 bases left between them. The CDR3 covers 17 residues. Germline V lookup: CDR1 MGHRA, CDR2 YSYEKL. The method was immunoSEQ multiplex PCR; TCRdb's version includes in-frame clones alone and lacks a portion of them. The repertoire consists of 2,500,000 or so clones, with 93% occurring once and the leading ten covering roughly 0.39%. Concerning this clone: Antigen: not known.

The specimen sequenced was naive CD4+ T cells from PBMCs. Subset noted: CD45RA+ positively selected. The genes are TRBV4-1 and TRBJ2-2, with D tentatively TRBD2 (5 bases). The clonotype comes from a man younger than 30 in good health. Some clones in this sample may be carry-over from other donors' samples. As DNA, the CDR3 is TGCGCCAGCAGCCAAAGAGGGAGTACAGCGAACACCGGGGAGCTGTTTTTT. Residues: CASSQRGSTANTGELFF.